Each of the 31 T cell receptor beta chains below was sequenced from the same sample in a study of blood T cell repertoires in COVID-19. TCRdb's table, derived via immunoSEQ multiplex PCR, lists solely in-frame clones and lacks some. The sample comprises about 220,000 clones, approximately 90% of which are singletons, and more than 3% rests with the top ten. The sequenced material came from PBMCs or T cells enriched from blood (not recorded which). The receptors shown here come from a woman aged 18-29 years in a cohort exposed to, infected with or recovered from COVID-19 (not recorded which).

The genes are TRBV27 and TRBJ1-6; D call uncertain. CDR1 and CDR2 (germline): MNHEY, SMNVEV (reference sequence). The CDR3 covers 16 residues. Between the trimmed V and J ends, which lost 3 bases and 4 bases, there was a span of 13 bases. Written as DNA, the CDR3 is TGTGCCAGCAGTTTCCTCTCGAGGGATTATAATTCACCCCTCCACTTT. Translation: CASSFLSRDYNSPLHF.

This clone came up once. The chain uses TRBV7-2 and TRBJ1-5; D uncertain. This CDR3 contains 13 residues. Germline CDR1 and CDR2: SGHTA and FQGNSA. Trimming removed 5 bases from V and 6 bases from J, with 11 bases in between. The CDR3 reads CASSLRSLQPQHF. CDR3 nucleotides: TGTGCCAGCAGCCTCCGGAGTCTTCAGCCCCAGCATTTT. The full variable domain, completed using reference TRBV7-2 and TRBJ1-5, is GAGVSQSPSNKVTEKGKDVELRCDPISGHTALYWYRQSLGQGLEFLIYFQGNSAPDKSGLPSDRFSAERTGGSVSTLTIQRTQQEDSAVYLCASSLRSLQPQHFGDGTRLSIL.

The CDR3: CASSFGSGEETQYF. For the CDR3, the DNA is TGCGCCAGCAGCTTCGGTAGCGGGGAAGAGACCCAGTACTTC. The rearrangement uses TRBV5-1 and TRBJ2-5; TRBD2 agrees at 8 bases. The V and J ends lost 2 bases and 3 bases, in that order; junction bases with no gene match: 3. The CDR3 runs 14 residues. Germline-derived CDR1 and CDR2 are SGHRS and YFSETQ.

The V gene is TRBV28, the J gene TRBJ1-4; the match to TRBD1 covers 7 bases. CDR3 length: 16 residues. V lost 4 bases and J lost 8; bases outside the gene matches: 13. Germline CDR1 MDHEN, CDR2 SYDVKM. In DNA form, the CDR3 reads TGTGCCAGCAGTTCCCAACTGACAGGGCGGTACGAAAAACTGTTTTTT. This gives the protein CASSSQLTGRYEKLFF.

V and J are TRBV19 and TRBJ1-5, with 8 bases fitting TRBD1. CDR3 length: 14 residues. J gave up 5 bases and V 4 bases, and 4 bases lay outside the gene matches. Germline CDR1 LNHDA, CDR2 SQIVND (reference sequence). The CDR3 region is CASSTGGIDQPQHF. The CDR3, as DNA: TGTGCCAGTAGTACAGGGGGCATTGATCAGCCCCAGCATTTT.

J is TRBJ1-1 and V is TRBV6-5; D is possibly TRBD1 (6 bases). Germline V gene sequence: CDR1 MNHEY, CDR2 SVGAGI. V was clipped by 0 bases and J by 2 bases, with 13 bases between them. This CDR3 has 16 amino acids. The CDR3 is CASSYSPGAGNTEAFF. The CDR3, as DNA: TGTGCCAGCAGTTACTCTCCAGGGGCTGGAAACACTGAAGCTTTCTTT.

V is TRBV28 and J is TRBJ1-6, with D perhaps TRBD1 (6 bases). The germline gives CDR1 MDHEN, CDR2 SYDVKM. V was shortened by 4 bases and J by 3 bases, with 22 bases between the two germline ends. This CDR3 is built from 19 residues. As DNA, the CDR3 is TGTGCCAGCAGTTCGGGGGAGGGGGTCCCCATGTTCTATAATTCACCCCTCCACTTT. It specifies CASSSGEGVPMFYNSPLHF.

The chain recombines TRBV30 with TRBJ1-1, with D hard to call. V was pared by 2 bases and J by 0 bases, with 7 bases between. Germline CDR1 GTSNPN, CDR2 SVGIG (reference sequence). The CDR3 has 13 amino acids. The CDR3: CAWSRSMNTEAFF. The CDR3 region has the DNA TGTGCCTGGAGTAGGAGCATGAACACTGAAGCTTTCTTT.

The chain is built from TRBV12-1 and TRBJ1-1; TRBD1 was called by the table and not checked on the DNA. TRBV12-1 is a pseudogene segment. The CDR3 runs 13 residues. The CDR3 protein is CASTWTENTEAFF. CDR3 DNA: TGTGCCAGCACATGGACAGAAAACACTGAAGCTTTCTTT.

This chain connects TRBV4-2 to TRBJ1-1; 7 positions match TRBD1. V lost 4 bases and J lost 0; bases outside the gene matches: 5. CDR1 is LGHNA, CDR2 YNFKEQ, per germline. CDR3 length: 15 amino acids. The CDR3 coding sequence is TGTGCCAGCAGCCCAAGACAGGGTCTGAACACTGAAGCTTTCTTT. Amino acid sequence: CASSPRQGLNTEAFF.

The V gene is TRBV7-9, the J gene TRBJ1-2; D is ambiguous. This CDR3 has 14 residues. V dropped 2 bases and J dropped 0 bases, with 7 bases sitting between them. Germline V gene lookup returns CDR1 SEHNR and CDR2 FQNEAQ (reference sequence). The CDR3 coding sequence is TGTGCCAGCAGCTTACGAGGCCCTAACTATGGCTACACCTTC. As protein: CASSLRGPNYGYTF.

The V gene is TRBV19, the J gene TRBJ1-5, with no clear D. The V and J ends lost 5 bases and 4 bases respectively, with 12 bases between them. Per the germline V gene, CDR1 is LNHDA and CDR2 is SQIVND (reference sequence). The CDR3 loop spans 14 amino acids. Here the CDR3 reads CASSPRLDNQPQHF. The CDR3 nucleotides are TGTGCCAGTAGTCCGAGACTGGATAATCAGCCCCAGCATTTT.

The rearrangement links TRBV28 to TRBJ1-1; 7 nucleotides agree with TRBD1. Per the germline V gene, CDR1 is MDHEN and CDR2 is SYDVKM. The CDR3 consists of 15 residues. The V gene end was trimmed by 5 bases and the J gene end by 8 bases; junction bases not matched to a gene: 14. The CDR3 DNA follows: TGTGCCAGCAGTGCCCTTTCTGAGGGGGCGAGGGAAGCTTTCTTT. Amino acids: CASSALSEGAREAFF. Together with reference TRBV28 and TRBJ1-1, the CDR3 gives the full variable domain: DVKVTQSSRYLVKRTGEKVFLECVQDMDHENMFWYRQDPGLGLRLIYFSYDVKMKEKGDIPEGYSVSREKKERFSLILESASTNQTSMYLCASSALSEGAREAFFGQGTRLTVV.

The chain uses TRBV7-9 and TRBJ1-5; 8 positions match TRBD1. J lost 2 bases, V lost 3 bases, and 3 bases had no gene match. This CDR3 region has 15 residues. The germline CDR1 and CDR2 sequences are SEHNR and FQNEAQ (reference sequence). CDR3 region: CASSLDRVGNQPQHF. In DNA form, the CDR3 reads TGTGCCAGCAGCTTGGACAGGGTCGGCAATCAGCCCCAGCATTTT.

The genes are TRBV3-1 (or the pseudogene TRBV3-2) and TRBJ1-3, with a weak D call TRBD1 (6 bases). Germline loops: CDR1 LGHDT, CDR2 YNNKEL (reference sequence). V was trimmed by 4 bases and J by 3 bases, leaving 10 bases between them. The CDR3 has 14 residues. CDR3 protein: CASSPRGGGNTIYF. DNA of the CDR3: TGTGCCAGCAGCCCTAGGGGGGGTGGAAACACCATATATTTT.

The rearrangement links TRBV19 to TRBJ2-5, with a tentative D call TRBD1 (6 bases). The CDR3 length is 14 residues. V dropped 2 bases and J dropped 4 bases, with 11 bases sitting between them. Germline CDR1 and CDR2: LNHDA and SQIVND (reference sequence). The CDR3 sequence is CASSITGLAETQYF. In DNA, the CDR3 is TGTGCCAGTAGTATAACAGGGCTTGCAGAGACCCAGTACTTC. Full variable domain (outside the CDR3, taken from reference TRBV19 and TRBJ2-5): DGGITQSPKYLFRKEGQNVTLSCEQNLNHDAMYWYRQDPGQGLRLIYYSQIVNDFQKGDIAEGYSVSREKKESFPLTVTSAQKNPTAFYLCASSITGLAETQYFGPGTRLLVL.

The rearrangement joins TRBV2 to TRBJ1-2; D ambiguous. The germline gives CDR1 SNHLY, CDR2 FYNNEI. The CDR3 length is 15 residues. The V and J ends lost 6 bases and 0 bases respectively, with 14 bases between them. CDR3 loop: CASRLTAATNYGYTF. The CDR3 nucleotides read TGTGCCAGCAGACTCACAGCGGCGACTAACTATGGCTACACCTTC.

The chain uses TRBV24-1 and TRBJ2-1; TRBD2 matches 8 bases. The germline CDR1 and CDR2 sequences are KGHDR and SFDVKD. This CDR3 region has 17 residues. Trimming cost V 2 bases and J 0 bases; bases outside gene matches: 5. The CDR3 DNA sequence: TGTGCCACCAGTGATTCGGCTAGCGGGCCCTCCTACAATGAGCAGTTCTTC. It is translated as CATSDSASGPSYNEQFF.

The J gene is TRBJ1-2, the V gene TRBV3-1 (or the pseudogene TRBV3-2); 9 bases align to TRBD1. Trimming at V came to 1 base and at J to 4 bases, leaving 7 bases not matched to a gene. This CDR3 spans 16 amino acids. The germline V gene encodes CDR1 LGHDT and CDR2 YNNKEL (reference sequence). The CDR3 reads CASSQGLRQGVYGYTF. In DNA, the CDR3 is TGTGCCAGCAGCCAAGGACTAAGACAGGGGGTCTATGGCTACACCTTC.

This clone occurred once. The chain recombines TRBV5-1 with TRBJ2-4; weak D call: TRBD1 (7 bases). V dropped 4 bases and J dropped 9 bases, with 17 bases sitting between them. Germline V lookup: CDR1 SGHRS, CDR2 YFSETQ. The CDR3 length is 14 residues. The CDR3: CASSGGTDGGIQYF. Written as DNA, the CDR3 is TGCGCCAGCAGCGGAGGGACAGACGGCGGCATTCAGTACTTC.

Note on this clone: This CDR3 is also generated by other DNA sequences in the sample. The chain links TRBV19 to TRBJ1-5; the match to TRBD1 covers 7 bases. The CDR3 loop spans 13 amino acids. Trimming took 4 bases from V and 4 from J; bases not matched to a gene: 1. CDR1 is LNHDA and CDR2 is SQIVND in the germline V gene (reference sequence). DNA for the CDR3: TGTGCCAGTAGTACGGACAGGAATCAGCCCCAGCATTTT. It yields the protein CASSTDRNQPQHF. The full variable domain, its missing parts supplied by reference TRBV19 and TRBJ1-5, is DGGITQSPKYLFRKEGQNVTLSCEQNLNHDAMYWYRQDPGQGLRLIYYSQIVNDFQKGDIAEGYSVSREKKESFPLTVTSAQKNPTAFYLCASSTDRNQPQHFGDGTRLSIL.

The genes are TRBV4-2 and TRBJ1-6, with D uncertain. V lost 1 base and J 14 bases, leaving 12 bases between the germline ends. The germline V gene has CDR1 LGHNA and CDR2 YNFKEQ. This CDR3 contains 13 residues. The CDR3 DNA is TGTGCCAGCAGCCAAGGGGCCCCGACCACCCTCCACTTT. Its translation: CASSQGAPTTLHF.

The chain joins TRBV24-1 to TRBJ2-7; TRBD1 agrees at 7 bases. V was pared by 4 bases and J by 6 bases, with 5 bases of the junction left unmatched. CDR3 length equals 13 residues. The germline V gene encodes CDR1 KGHDR and CDR2 SFDVKD. The CDR3 DNA is TGTGCCACCAGTGACCTACAGGGGACCGAGCAGTACTTC. It translates to CATSDLQGTEQYF.

The chain has TRBV4-2 and TRBJ2-4; D may be TRBD1 (5 bases). Per germline, CDR1 LGHNA and CDR2 YNFKEQ. V shed 6 bases and J shed 7 bases, with 16 bases lying between them. This CDR3 is built from 14 residues. CDR3 in amino acids: CASRRDSRWNIQYF. DNA of the CDR3: TGTGCCAGCAGACGAGACAGCAGGTGGAACATTCAGTACTTC.

This clone was recorded once. The chain couples TRBV9 to TRBJ2-3; 8 positions agree with TRBD1. The junction had 4 bases not matched to a gene; V was cut back by 4 bases and J by 0 bases. CDR3 length: 15 amino acids. The V gene's germline CDR1 is SGDLS and CDR2 YYNGEE. The CDR3 spells CASSPQGASTDTQYF. Written as DNA, the CDR3 is TGTGCCAGCAGCCCCCAGGGGGCGAGCACAGATACGCAGTATTTT.

The sample holds a few counts of this clone. The chain employs TRBV29-1 and TRBJ1-2, with TRBD1 matching over 8 bases. CDR1 and CDR2 from the germline V gene are SQVTM and ANQGSEA. This CDR3 region has 13 residues. With V trimmed by 2 bases and J by 3 bases, 2 bases remained unmatched. CDR3 in DNA: TGCAGCGTTGAACGGACAGGGTACTATGGCTACACCTTC. It encodes CSVERTGYYGYTF.

Points on this clone: A junction end diverges from the germline sequence, so it may reflect a read error. This chain connects TRBV4-1 to TRBJ2-1; D uncertain. The CDR3 has 16 residues. CDR1 is MGHRA and CDR2 is YSYEKL in the germline V gene. CDR3 loop: CASSQDPSSSHNEQFF. The CDR3 nucleotides read TGCGCCAGCAGCCAAGATCCGAGTAGCTCCCACAATGAGCAGTTCTTC.

V and J are TRBV2 and TRBJ2-5; perhaps TRBD2 as D (5 bases). This CDR3 contains 12 residues. Germline values: CDR1 SNHLY, CDR2 FYNNEI. The germline V and J ends were trimmed by 2 bases and 5 bases, with 6 bases remaining between them. The CDR3 bases are TGTGCCAGCAGTGAATCGGGGGAGACCCAGTACTTC. Protein: CASSESGETQYF.

V and J are TRBV6-5 and TRBJ2-1; TRBD2 agrees at 10 bases. Germline loops: CDR1 MNHEY, CDR2 SVGAGI. Trimming removed 5 bases from V and 3 bases from J; junction bases left unmatched: 1. The CDR3 is 14 amino acids. The CDR3: CASSLAGDYNEQFF. The CDR3, as DNA: TGTGCCAGCAGTCTAGCGGGAGACTACAATGAGCAGTTCTTC.

Only one count was recorded for this clone. V gene TRBV9 combines with J gene TRBJ2-3, with 10 positions matching TRBD2. Germline loops: CDR1 SGDLS, CDR2 YYNGEE. This CDR3 is built from 16 residues. Germline trimming cut 0 bases from V and 2 bases from J; bases unmatched to any gene: 3. The CDR3 spells CASSVAAGGSTDTQYF. CDR3 DNA: TGTGCCAGCAGCGTAGCAGCGGGGGGGTCCACAGATACGCAGTATTTT.

The chain employs TRBV6-5 and TRBJ2-2; D gene unclear. Germline lookup yields CDR1 MNHEY and CDR2 SVGAGI. Trimming removed 2 bases at V and 8 bases at J, with 6 bases between. This CDR3 is 12 amino acids long. DNA of the CDR3: TGTGCCAGCAGTTACACGACAGGGGAGCTGTTTTTT. Protein: CASSYTTGELFF.